The 10 T cell receptor beta chains below all came from one sample that was sequenced in a study of CD8 T cells in Susac syndrome. Reverse transcription of roughly 0.5 to 1 ug RNA was performed with random hexamers. TCRdb ran MiXCR on the immunoSEQ multiplex PCR reads and lists one entry per CDR3 protein. Of 15,000 to 20,000 distinct CDR3 sequences in the sample, 85% to 95% are singletons; the top ten hold more than 0.2%. Sequences were obtained from CD8+ T cells from PBMCs. Every receptor here comes from a human donor in good health.

J is TRBJ2-1 and V is TRBV27; D is perhaps TRBD2 (6 bases). The CDR3 covers 12 residues. Germline CDR1 is MNHEY and CDR2 is SMNVEV (reference sequence). Trimming removed 2 bases from V and 8 bases from J, with 7 bases in between. The CDR3 region is CASSLIADEQFF. CDR3 bases: TGTGCCAGCAGTTTAATAGCGGATGAGCAGTTCTTC.

This chain uses TRBV12-3 or TRBV12-4 with TRBJ1-5, with TRBD1 matching 10 bases. This CDR3 region has 15 residues. J lost 3 bases, V lost 6 bases, and 5 bases had no gene match. The CDR3 region is CASSRTGGTNQPQHF. CDR3 nucleotide sequence: TGTGCCAGCAGCCGGACAGGGGGTACCAATCAGCCCCAGCATTTT.

The CDR3 nucleotides are TGTGCCAGCAGCAAAGTCGGTAGGGGTGGGGATGAAAAACTGTTTTTT. This sequence encodes CASSKVGRGGDEKLFF. The chain is built from TRBV21-1 and TRBJ1-4. TRBV21-1 is a documented pseudogene. This CDR3 has 16 residues.

The chain combines TRBV27 with TRBJ2-5; D is unclear. The CDR3 loop spans 14 amino acids. V shed 0 bases and J shed 5 bases, with 10 bases lying between them. Germline CDR1 reads MNHEY; CDR2 reads SMNVEV (reference sequence). DNA for the CDR3: TGTGCCAGCAGTTTATCACGTACACCGGAGACCCAGTACTTC. This translates into CASSLSRTPETQYF.

This clonotype was counted a single time. V gene TRBV11-2 combines with J gene TRBJ1-2; D call uncertain. CDR3 length equals 14 residues. Germline V CDR1 and CDR2: SGHAT, FQNNGV. V shed 1 base and J shed 0 bases, with 6 bases lying between them. Here the CDR3 DNA reads TGTGCCAGCAGCTTAGGCGGCTCTAACTATGGCTACACCTTC. Translating gives CASSLGGSNYGYTF.

The rearrangement joins TRBV27 to TRBJ2-2, with 11 bases lining up with TRBD2. The CDR3 covers 15 residues. J gave up 7 bases and V 4 bases, and 5 bases lay outside the gene matches. In germline, CDR1 is MNHEY, CDR2 SMNVEV (reference sequence). The CDR3, as DNA: TGTGCCAGCAGTTCAACCGGGACTAGCGGCGGGGAGCTGTTTTTT. Its protein is CASSSTGTSGGELFF.

V gene TRBV30 combines with J gene TRBJ1-1; no definite D call. CDR1 and CDR2 (germline): GTSNPN, SVGIG (reference sequence). Trimming left V 3 bases short and J 11 bases short, with 13 bases between. CDR3 size: 11 residues. The CDR3 spells CAWRYREAAFF. CDR3 DNA: TGTGCCTGGAGGTATAGGGAGGCGGCTTTCTTT.

This clonotype was seen only once. This chain connects TRBV27 to TRBJ2-1; no firm D call. Germline V gene sequence: CDR1 MNHEY, CDR2 SMNVEV (reference sequence). The CDR3 is 12 residues long. The V end was cut by 5 bases, the J end by 8 bases, with 10 bases between. CDR3 coding DNA: TGTGCCAGCAGTCCCCAGGACCATGAGCAGTTCTTC. The encoded protein is CASSPQDHEQFF.

The rearrangement joins TRBV28 to TRBJ1-5, with D maybe TRBD1 (5 bases). Looked up from germline, CDR1 is MDHEN and CDR2 is SYDVKM. V was shortened by 3 bases and J by 3 bases, with 12 bases between the two germline ends. The CDR3 contains 15 residues. CDR3: CASSFRQGPNQPQHF. The CDR3 coding sequence is TGTGCCAGCAGTTTTCGGCAGGGCCCCAATCAGCCCCAGCATTTT.

The V and J genes are TRBV13 and TRBJ2-5; D unclear. V lost 4 bases, J lost 5 bases, and 26 bases lay in between. Germline V gene sequence: CDR1 PRHDT, CDR2 FYEKMQ (reference sequence). The CDR3 length is 18 residues. The CDR3 here is CASSSQNAQGYPAETQYF. The DNA of the CDR3 is TGTGCCAGCAGCTCTCAGAATGCCCAAGGCTACCCGGCGGAGACCCAGTACTTC. The full variable domain, in which reference TRBV13 and TRBJ2-5 provide the parts outside the CDR3, is AAGVIQSPRHLIKEKRETATLKCYPIPRHDTVYWYQQGPGQDPQFLISFYEKMQSDKGSIPDRFSAQQFSDYHSELNMSSLELGDSALYFCASSSQNAQGYPAETQYFGPGTRLLVL.